This T cell receptor (beta chain) was documented in a study of technical replicates of blood from several donors. Profiled with immunoSEQ multiplex PCR; TCRdb holds only in-frame clones, not every one. The sample has around 83,000 clones, more than 85% seen once; the top ten hold about 0.4%. V was clipped by 4 bases and J by 1 base, with 15 bases between them. The CDR3 length is 16 residues. Germline V gene sequence: CDR1 MGHRA, CDR2 YSYEKL. This chain uses TRBV4-1 with TRBJ2-3; tentatively, D is TRBD2 (6 bases). The TCR was taken from a human donor in good health. Some clones in this sample may be carry-over from other donors' samples. The sample taken for sequencing was T cells isolated from PBMCs. The CDR3 loop reads CASSLTPGGGTDTQYF. The CDR3 coding sequence is TGCGCCAGCAGCCTCACACCTGGCGGGGGCACAGATACGCAGTATTTT.